This T cell receptor beta chain was identified in a study of T cells after yellow fever vaccination. Study information: Preparation of the low-cell-number fractions used SMART-Seq v4 Ultra Low Input. Overall study results and limits: Post-booster repertoires contained most primary-vaccination clones again (about 95% CD4, about 90% CD8). When the response was secondary, it was weaker but reached its peak faster, day 5 versus 15.

TCRdb re-analysed the 5' RACE reads in MiXCR, keeping a single row per CDR3 protein. The sample lists hundreds of thousands of distinct CDR3 sequences; roughly 17% were seen once. V lost 2 bases, J lost 9 bases, and 15 bases lay in between. This CDR3 contains 14 residues. The germline gives CDR1 MDHEN, CDR2 SYDVKM. Worth noting for this clonotype: Its antigen is not identified.

This receptor was taken from a man aged 18 to 30 who received the YFV17D yellow fever vaccine. This chain uses TRBV28 with TRBJ2-3; D remains ambiguous. Sequenced material: PBMCs, taken about 5 days after the first yellow fever vaccination. The CDR3 is CASSLPTSARTQYF. CDR3 nucleotide sequence: TGTGCCAGCAGTTTACCCACGTCGGCTAGGACGCAGTATTTT.